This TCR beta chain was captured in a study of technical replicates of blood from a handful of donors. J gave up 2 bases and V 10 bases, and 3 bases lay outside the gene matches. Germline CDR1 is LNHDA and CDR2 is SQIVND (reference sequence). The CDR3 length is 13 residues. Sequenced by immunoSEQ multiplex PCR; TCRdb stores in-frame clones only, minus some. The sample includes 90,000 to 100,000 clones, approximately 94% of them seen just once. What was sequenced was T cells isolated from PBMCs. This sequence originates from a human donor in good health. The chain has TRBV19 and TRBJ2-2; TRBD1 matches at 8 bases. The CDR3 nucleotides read TGTGCCACACAGGGGGATAACACCGGGGAGCTGTTTTTT. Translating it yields CATQGDNTGELFF.